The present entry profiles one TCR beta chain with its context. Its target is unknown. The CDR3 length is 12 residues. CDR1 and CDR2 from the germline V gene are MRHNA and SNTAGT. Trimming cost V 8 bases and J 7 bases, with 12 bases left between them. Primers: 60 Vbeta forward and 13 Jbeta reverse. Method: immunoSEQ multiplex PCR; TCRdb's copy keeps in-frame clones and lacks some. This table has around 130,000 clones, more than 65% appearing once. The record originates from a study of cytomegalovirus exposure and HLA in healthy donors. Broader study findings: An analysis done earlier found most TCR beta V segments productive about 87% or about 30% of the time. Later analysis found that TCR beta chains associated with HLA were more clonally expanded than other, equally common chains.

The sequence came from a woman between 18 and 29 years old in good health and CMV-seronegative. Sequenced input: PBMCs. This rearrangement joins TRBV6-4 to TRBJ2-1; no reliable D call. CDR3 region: CASARIGNEQFF. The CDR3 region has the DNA TGTGCCAGCGCTAGAATAGGTAATGAGCAGTTCTTC.